These 24 T cell receptor beta chains share one sample of origin, sequenced in a study of T-cell reconstitution after alpha-beta-depleted transplantation in children. During its preparation, the TCRbeta library received unique molecular identifiers. TCRdb re-analysed the PCR reads in MiXCR, keeping a single row per CDR3 protein. The sample comprises some 300,000 distinct CDR3 sequences, over 7.5% of which are singletons, and 8.5% to 9.5% rests with the top ten. Study outcomes and limitations: After one year, T-cell counts and TCRbeta diversity mostly came from new T cells.

These receptors have no known antigen. The sample here was peripheral blood, taken 360 days after TCRalphabeta/CD19-depleted stem cell transplant. The receptor set was obtained from a female patient aged 2 to 10 who had a stem cell transplant for Fanconi anemia, so the T cells may come from the graft donor.

In its sample, this clonotype was seen a few times. The genes are TRBV28 and TRBJ2-5, with 11 bases that match TRBD2. The CDR3 contains 17 residues. The J segment lost 6 bases and the V segment lost 6 bases, leaving 15 bases of the junction unmatched. CDR1 is MDHEN, CDR2 SYDVKM, per germline. The CDR3 reads CASRSWILAGGLQTQYF. CDR3 DNA: TGTGCCAGCAGAAGTTGGATATTAGCGGGGGGGCTCCAGACCCAGTACTTC. The complete variable domain, with remaining parts taken from reference TRBV28 and TRBJ2-5, reads DVKVTQSSRYLVKRTGEKVFLECVQDMDHENMFWYRQDPGLGLRLIYFSYDVKMKEKGDIPEGYSVSREKKERFSLILESASTNQTSMYLCASRSWILAGGLQTQYFGPGTRLLVL.

Ten or more counts support this clonotype. The rearrangement links TRBV6-2 or TRBV6-3 to TRBJ2-7; the D is unclear. V was trimmed by 2 bases and J by 0 bases, leaving 2 bases between them. Germline CDR1 is MNHEY and CDR2 is SVGEGT. This CDR3 spans 12 amino acids. The chain's CDR3 is CASSYVSYEQYF. For the CDR3, the DNA is TGTGCCAGCAGTTACGTCTCCTACGAGCAGTACTTC.

In this sample, this clonotype turned up many times. The chain uses TRBV6-5 and TRBJ2-2, with TRBD1 identical over 8 bases. Germline V lookup: CDR1 MNHEY, CDR2 SVGAGI. The CDR3 extends over 15 amino acids. The junction had 8 bases not matched to a gene; V was cut back by 4 bases and J by 7 bases. For the CDR3, the DNA is TGTGCCAGCAGTTCCGGACAGGGTCGGAACGGGGAGCTGTTTTTT. This gives the protein CASSSGQGRNGELFF.

This clonotype has a handful of counts. The V and J genes are TRBV6-5 and TRBJ1-2; 8 bases line up with TRBD1. This CDR3 comprises 17 residues. CDR1 and CDR2 (germline): MNHEY, SVGAGI. V shed 1 base and J 4 bases; nucleotides not matched to a gene: 11. The DNA for the CDR3 is TGTGCCAGCAGTTACTTTCCGGGACAGGCGATTCCCTATGGCTACACCTTC. As protein: CASSYFPGQAIPYGYTF.

The chain carries TRBV6-1 and TRBJ2-7; weak D call: TRBD2 (7 bases). In germline, CDR1 is MNHNS, CDR2 SASEGT. V gave up 2 bases and J gave up 5 bases, with 16 bases separating them. The CDR3 contains 15 residues. This chain's CDR3 is CASSELPGGRNEQYF. DNA of the CDR3: TGTGCCAGCAGTGAACTCCCCGGGGGGCGGAACGAGCAGTACTTC.

This clonotype was counted ten times or more. This chain joins TRBV20-1 and TRBJ2-1, with 11 positions matching TRBD2. The CDR3 length is 15 residues. Per the germline V gene, CDR1 is DFQATT and CDR2 is SNEGSKA (reference sequence). V shed 6 bases and J 5 bases; nucleotides not matched to a gene: 9. CDR3 residues: CSAYQTSGGNNEQFF. In DNA form, the CDR3 reads TGCAGTGCGTACCAAACTAGCGGGGGCAACAATGAGCAGTTCTTC.

The sample holds many counts of this clonotype. The chain combines TRBV9 with TRBJ1-6; 10 nucleotides agree with TRBD1. J lost 8 bases, V lost 3 bases, and 5 bases had no gene match. CDR1 and CDR2 from the germline V gene are SGDLS and YYNGEE. The length of the CDR3 is 15 residues. This CDR3 reads CASSASGTGDSPLHF. The CDR3 nucleotides are TGTGCCAGCAGCGCGTCCGGGACAGGGGATTCACCCCTCCACTTT.

This clonotype was found many times. The V and J genes are TRBV7-9 and TRBJ2-1, with 9 bases fitting TRBD1. Germline CDR1 and CDR2: SEHNR and FQNEAQ (reference sequence). J was trimmed by 6 bases and V by 3 bases; bases with no gene match: 6. CDR3 length: 15 residues. The CDR3 region is CASSFGQGTINEQFF. CDR3 DNA sequence: TGTGCCAGCAGCTTCGGACAGGGGACTATCAATGAGCAGTTCTTC.

The J gene is TRBJ2-7, the V gene TRBV6-2 or TRBV6-3, with TRBD2 as a possible D gene (6 bases). Germline lookup yields CDR1 MNHEY and CDR2 SVGEGT. The CDR3 is 14 residues long. Between the trimmed V and J ends, which lost 0 bases and 1 base, there was a span of 7 bases. This CDR3 is CASSYSSGSYEQYF. In DNA form, the CDR3 reads TGTGCCAGCAGTTACTCTAGCGGTTCCTACGAGCAGTACTTC.

This clonotype was observed at least ten times. The rearrangement joins TRBV5-1 to TRBJ2-7; D may be TRBD2 (7 bases). Germline V lookup: CDR1 SGHRS, CDR2 YFSETQ. Deletions cut 0 bases from V and 3 bases from J, with 16 bases between. The CDR3 loop spans 16 amino acids. The CDR3, as DNA: TGCGCCAGCAGCTTGGGTCGGGGGGACACCGACTACGAGCAGTACTTC. It specifies CASSLGRGDTDYEQYF.

A few counts support this clonotype. The chain combines TRBV5-5 with TRBJ2-1, with 10 bases fitting TRBD1. The CDR3 length is 15 residues. The V gene end was trimmed by 3 bases and the J gene end by 4 bases; junction bases not matched to a gene: 4. Germline CDR1 SGHKS, CDR2 YYEKEE (reference sequence). The CDR3 nucleotides read TGTGCCAGCAGCTCGGACAGGGGGATTTACAATGAGCAGTTCTTC. Its translation: CASSSDRGIYNEQFF. The variable domain in full, with the rest retrieved from reference TRBV5-5 and TRBJ2-1, is DAGVTQSPTHLIKTRGQQVTLRCSPISGHKSVSWYQQVLGQGPQFIFQYYEKEERGRGNFPDRFSARQFPNYSSELNVNALLLGDSALYLCASSSDRGIYNEQFFGPGTRLTVL.

In this sample, this clonotype turned up many times. The V call is TRBV3-1, the J call TRBJ2-1; D gene uncertain. The CDR3 consists of 11 residues. Trimming took 4 bases from V and 9 from J, leaving 7 bases between them. CDR1 LGHDT and CDR2 YNNKEL come from the germline V gene (reference sequence). The CDR3 DNA sequence: TGTGCCAGCAGCCGGACCGGTGAGCAGTTCTTC. Residues: CASSRTGEQFF.

V usage is TRBV3-1 and J usage is TRBJ2-3, with unresolved D. The CDR3 runs 14 residues. Trimming pared 4 bases from V and 0 bases from J, leaving 8 bases between. CDR1 LGHDT and CDR2 YNNKEL come from the germline V gene (reference sequence). The CDR3 loop reads CASSRAASTDTQYF. The CDR3 DNA is TGTGCCAGCAGCCGGGCGGCCAGCACAGATACGCAGTATTTT.

This clonotype has ten or more counts. The rearrangement links TRBV12-3 or TRBV12-4 to TRBJ2-4; D is possibly TRBD1 (6 bases). Trimming cost V 5 bases and J 8 bases, with 16 bases left between them. This CDR3 contains 14 residues. The CDR3 is CASSQRQAEDIQYF. The CDR3 nucleotides read TGTGCCAGCAGTCAGCGACAGGCGGAGGACATTCAGTACTTC.

CDR3 coding DNA: TGTGCCAGCAGCTCGGGACTAGCGGGGCCTTCCCTCCAGTTCTTC. Residues: CASSSGLAGPSLQFF. The chain has TRBV7-9 and TRBJ2-1, with 13 bases that match TRBD2. This CDR3 region has 15 residues. Losses at the gene ends were 4 bases for V and 13 bases for J; bases not matched to a gene: 10. Germline V CDR1 and CDR2: SEHNR, FQNEAQ (reference sequence).

This clonotype occurred many times. The chain is built from TRBV20-1 and TRBJ2-7; 8 nucleotides align to TRBD2. The CDR3 is 16 amino acids. Germline CDR1 DFQATT, CDR2 SNEGSKA (reference sequence). Trimming took 0 bases from V and 4 from J; bases not matched to a gene: 11. In DNA, the CDR3 is TGCAGTGCTAGAGAACGGACTAGCTTTTTAGGATACGAGCAGTACGTC. It specifies CSARERTSFLGYEQYV.

The chain employs TRBV27 and TRBJ1-4; 10 bases are shared with TRBD1. This CDR3 contains 15 residues. Germline-derived CDR1 and CDR2 are MNHEY and SMNVEV (reference sequence). V was clipped by 5 bases and J by 5 bases; unmatched bases: 5. Here the CDR3 DNA reads TGTGCCAGCAGTCTCGACAGGGGGCGGAATGAAAAACTGTTTTTT. It is translated as CASSLDRGRNEKLFF. The whole variable domain, remainder taken from reference TRBV27 and TRBJ1-4, is EAQVTQNPRYLITVTGKKLTVTCSQNMNHEYMSWYRQDPGLGLRQIYYSMNVEVTDKGDVPEGYKVSRKEKRNFPLILESPSPNQTSLYFCASSLDRGRNEKLFFGSGTQLSVL.

The J gene is TRBJ1-5, the V gene TRBV6-2 or TRBV6-3, with 11 bases fitting TRBD1. The CDR3 contains 20 residues. Germline values: CDR1 MNHEY, CDR2 SVGEGT. Trimming cost V 0 bases and J 0 bases; bases outside gene matches: 10. This chain's CDR3 is CASSYSTGTGGFYSNQPQHF. For the CDR3, the DNA is TGTGCCAGCAGTTACTCAACCGGGACAGGGGGGTTTTATAGCAATCAGCCCCAGCATTTT.

This clonotype was detected many times. This rearrangement joins TRBV24-1 to TRBJ2-3, with TRBD1 matching 10 bases. Germline lookup yields CDR1 KGHDR and CDR2 SFDVKD. With 10 bases clipped from V and 3 bases from J, the junction kept 9 bases outside the gene matches. This CDR3 has 15 residues. This CDR3 reads CATAPGQGRTDTQYF. The CDR3 nucleotides are TGTGCCACGGCACCGGGACAGGGGAGGACAGATACGCAGTATTTT.

V gene TRBV11-2 combines with J gene TRBJ1-1; D is perhaps TRBD1 (5 bases). CDR1 is SGHAT and CDR2 is FQNNGV in the germline V gene. The germline V and J ends were trimmed by 3 bases and 4 bases, with 15 bases remaining between them. This CDR3 is built from 15 residues. The CDR3 sequence: CASSFSVGARTEAFF. As DNA, the CDR3 is TGTGCCAGCAGCTTCTCTGTCGGGGCGCGCACTGAAGCTTTCTTT. The complete variable domain, with remaining parts taken from reference TRBV11-2 and TRBJ1-1, reads EAGVAQSPRYKIIEKRQSVAFWCNPISGHATLYWYQQILGQGPKLLIQFQNNGVVDDSQLPKDRFSAERLKGVDSTLKIQPAKLEDSAVYLCASSFSVGARTEAFFGQGTRLTVV.

This sequence joins TRBV7-2 and TRBJ2-2; D perhaps matches TRBD2 (6 bases). The germline V gene encodes CDR1 SGHTA and CDR2 FQGNSA. The CDR3 runs to 15 residues. V lost 5 bases, J lost 5 bases, and 15 bases lay in between. CDR3 DNA: TGTGCCAGCAGCGCTTCCGGGACTCAAACCGGGGAGCTGTTTTTT. This translates into CASSASGTQTGELFF. Variable domain in full (rest from reference TRBV7-2 and TRBJ2-2): GAGVSQSPSNKVTEKGKDVELRCDPISGHTALYWYRQSLGQGLEFLIYFQGNSAPDKSGLPSDRFSAERTGGSVSTLTIQRTQQEDSAVYLCASSASGTQTGELFFGEGSRLTVL.

This clonotype was counted many times. The chain recombines TRBV10-3 with TRBJ1-3; no firm D call. The ends were cut back, 4 bases at V and 3 bases at J, with 10 bases in the middle. The CDR3 runs 14 residues. Germline assignment: CDR1 ENHRY and CDR2 SYGVKD. The CDR3 region has the DNA TGTGCCATCAGTGGGACTTCCAATGGAAACACCATATATTTT. It specifies CAISGTSNGNTIYF.

This clonotype has a handful of counts. The chain couples TRBV4-3 to TRBJ2-2, with D tentatively TRBD2 (7 bases). The V end lost 0 bases, the J end lost 0 bases, and 14 bases lay between the germline ends. This CDR3 has 18 amino acids. Looked up from germline, CDR1 is LGHNA and CDR2 is YSLEER. CDR3 protein: CASSQEGAGAANTGELFF. For the CDR3, the DNA is TGCGCCAGCAGCCAAGAGGGGGCGGGGGCGGCGAACACCGGGGAGCTGTTTTTT.

To note about this clonotype: Because the CDR3 is missing its conserved closing phenylalanine or tryptophan, this is likely a read error. The chain has TRBV10-3 and TRBJ1-1; tentatively, D is TRBD1 (5 bases). The V end lost 0 bases, the J end lost 1 base, and 9 bases lay between the germline ends. Germline CDR1 is ENHRY and CDR2 is SYGVKD. This CDR3 has 15 residues. CDR3 amino acids: CAISESGTGNTEAFC. The CDR3 DNA is TGTGCCATCAGTGAGTCAGGGACGGGGAACACTGAAGCTTTCTGT.